The 18 T cell receptor beta chains listed next were all sequenced from one sample in a study of blood T cell repertoires in COVID-19 (dated by TCRdb to 2018 to 2020). Library creation used the immunoSEQ multiplex PCR assay. TCRdb took this table from immuneACCESS and kept in-frame rearrangements with V and J called. Such tables lack part of the clones; where checked against another copy, unresolved V genes explain under half of the gap, and the rest is unexplained. The sample contains around 220,000 clones, roughly 87% of them found a single time. Of the sample, 1.9% falls within the top ten clones. The sequencing input was peripheral blood. The receptors shown here come from a man aged 35-49 years with active or convalescent COVID-19.

The CDR3 coding sequence is TGTGCCAGCAGTCCCCGGACGGGACTTGGTAATTCACCCCTCCACTTT. Protein sequence: CASSPRTGLGNSPLHF. The chain is built from TRBV27 and TRBJ1-6; D possibly corresponds to TRBD1 (5 bases). V lost 5 bases to trimming and J lost 6 bases, with 17 bases between them. CDR1 is MNHEY and CDR2 is SMNVEV in the germline V gene (reference sequence). The CDR3 totals 16 residues.

The gene calls are TRBV9 and TRBJ1-1; D remains ambiguous. The CDR3 runs to 14 residues. CDR1 SGDLS and CDR2 YYNGEE come from the germline V gene. Trimming shortened V by 1 base and J by 1 base, and 8 bases separated the two germline ends. The DNA of the CDR3 is TGTGCCAGCAGCGTAAGCTCAGGGAACACTGAAGCTTTCTTT. The encoded protein is CASSVSSGNTEAFF.

V usage is TRBV28 and J usage is TRBJ2-2, with 12 nucleotides matching TRBD2. V dropped 5 bases and J dropped 5; count of bases not matched to a gene: 12. The CDR3 has 18 amino acids. Per germline, CDR1 MDHEN and CDR2 SYDVKM. CDR3 nucleotide sequence: TGTGCCAGCAGTCCCCTTCTAGCGGGAGGGACGGGAACCGGGGAGCTGTTTTTT. Translating it yields CASSPLLAGGTGTGELFF.

The CDR3 protein is CASSSGTRPMNTEAFF. In DNA, the CDR3 is TGTGCCAGCAGCTCTGGGACAAGGCCAATGAACACTGAAGCTTTCTTT. The chain is built from TRBV14 and TRBJ1-1; tentative D call: TRBD1 (6 bases). Germline V lookup: CDR1 SGHDN, CDR2 FVKESK. Trimming removed 5 bases at V and 0 bases at J, with 16 bases between. This CDR3 spans 16 amino acids.

The chain recombines TRBV14 with TRBJ2-7; TRBD2 is a possible D gene (6 bases). V shed 2 bases and J shed 0 bases, with 14 bases lying between them. This CDR3 is built from 16 residues. CDR1 and CDR2 (germline): SGHDN, FVKESK. The CDR3 sequence is CASSQLGAGFSYEQYF. The CDR3 coding sequence is TGTGCCAGCAGCCAACTAGGGGCGGGGTTCTCCTACGAGCAGTACTTC. The full variable domain, rest sourced from reference TRBV14 and TRBJ2-7, is EAGVTQFPSHSVIEKGQTVTLRCDPISGHDNLYWYRRVMGKEIKFLLHFVKESKQDESGMPNNRFLAERTGGTYSTLKVQPAELEDSGVYFCASSQLGAGFSYEQYFGPGTRLTVT.

The chain is built from TRBV19 and TRBJ2-7, with 12 bases matching TRBD1. Germline loops: CDR1 LNHDA, CDR2 SQIVND (reference sequence). V was clipped by 11 bases and J by 4 bases; unmatched bases: 30. The CDR3 has 21 residues. CDR3 residues: CARHRGTGGILRGQGAYEQYF. The DNA for the CDR3 is TGTGCCCGTCATCGGGGGACAGGGGGCATACTCCGGGGACAGGGGGCATACGAGCAGTACTTC.

V gene TRBV2 combines with J gene TRBJ2-1, with 9 bases fitting TRBD1. The CDR3 consists of 15 residues. Looked up from germline, CDR1 is SNHLY and CDR2 is FYNNEI. V shed 3 bases and J 7 bases; nucleotides not matched to a gene: 7. The CDR3 reads CASSDYRQGDNEQFF. DNA of the CDR3: TGTGCCAGCAGTGACTACCGACAGGGGGATAATGAGCAGTTCTTC.

The chain combines TRBV5-1 with TRBJ2-7; 8 bases are shared with TRBD1. The CDR3 is 14 residues long. The germline V gene encodes CDR1 SGHRS and CDR2 YFSETQ. Unmatched junction bases numbered 9, after V lost 7 bases and J lost 3 bases. The CDR3 region is CASRLGTGSYEQYF. In DNA form, the CDR3 reads TGCGCCAGCCGATTAGGGACAGGAAGCTACGAGCAGTACTTC.

The chain uses TRBV5-1 and TRBJ2-7; tentative D call: TRBD1 (5 bases). The V gene's germline CDR1 is SGHRS and CDR2 YFSETQ. Trimming shortened V by 6 bases and J by 2 bases, and 15 bases separated the two germline ends. This CDR3 is 14 amino acids long. The CDR3, as DNA: TGCGCCAGCATGCTAGGGGTCACTACCTACGAGCAGTACTTC. It is translated as CASMLGVTTYEQYF. The variable domain in full, with the rest retrieved from reference TRBV5-1 and TRBJ2-7, is KAGVTQTPRYLIKTRGQQVTLSCSPISGHRSVSWYQQTPGQGLQFLFEYFSETQRNKGNFPGRFSGRQFSNSRSEMNVSTLELGDSALYLCASMLGVTTYEQYFGPGTRLTVT.

This clone occurred once. This chain connects TRBV15 to TRBJ1-5, with TRBD1 matching 7 bases. With 5 bases clipped from V and 1 base from J, the junction kept 14 bases outside the gene matches. Germline-derived CDR1 and CDR2 are LNHNV and YYDKDF (reference sequence). This CDR3 has 18 amino acids. The CDR3 DNA follows: TGTGCCACCAGCTCGCGGGACAGATTTTCCCGAAGCAATCAGCCCCAGCATTTT. This gives the protein CATSSRDRFSRSNQPQHF.

This sequence joins TRBV29-1 and TRBJ2-7; 7 nucleotides match TRBD2. The CDR3 is made up of 12 amino acids. Germline-derived CDR1 and CDR2 are SQVTM and ANQGSEA. V lost 7 bases and J lost 2; bases outside the gene matches: 5. The CDR3 here is CSAEAGAYEQYF. In nucleotides, the CDR3 is TGCAGCGCAGAGGCGGGAGCCTACGAGCAGTACTTC.

This chain joins TRBV2 and TRBJ2-3; TRBD2 might be the D (6 bases). Trimming left V 7 bases short and J 2 bases short, with 13 bases between. Per the germline V gene, CDR1 is SNHLY and CDR2 is FYNNEI. This CDR3 is 14 amino acids long. CDR3 in DNA: TGTGCCAGCACGCGGGACCCCGTCACAGATACGCAGTATTTT. This translates into CASTRDPVTDTQYF.

This sequence joins TRBV28 and TRBJ1-1; D may be TRBD1 (5 bases). In germline, CDR1 is MDHEN, CDR2 SYDVKM. Trimming removed 6 bases at V and 1 base at J, with 15 bases between. CDR3 length equals 15 residues. The CDR3 protein is CASSPLGQRNTEAFF. The CDR3 DNA reads TGTGCCAGCAGCCCCCTGGGGCAGCGGAACACTGAAGCTTTCTTT.

In DNA form, the CDR3 reads TGTGCCTGGAGTGTACGAGAGAACACTGAAGCTTTCTTT. Translated: CAWSVRENTEAFF. The chain links TRBV30 to TRBJ1-1; D remains ambiguous. The ends were cut back, 0 bases at V and 1 base at J, with 6 bases in the middle. This CDR3 region has 13 residues. Germline V lookup: CDR1 GTSNPN, CDR2 SVGIG (reference sequence).

The chain employs TRBV28 and TRBJ2-2; 11 bases fit TRBD2. The CDR3 totals 15 residues. The ends lost 4 bases at V and 5 bases at J; junction bases unmatched: 3. The germline gives CDR1 MDHEN, CDR2 SYDVKM. The CDR3: CASSSLAGDTGELFF. CDR3 nucleotides: TGTGCCAGCAGTTCACTAGCGGGAGATACCGGGGAGCTGTTTTTT.

V is TRBV18 and J is TRBJ2-1, with TRBD1 matching over 8 bases. This CDR3 contains 15 residues. Trimming at V came to 0 bases and at J to 8 bases, leaving 6 bases not matched to a gene. Looked up from germline, CDR1 is KGHSH and CDR2 is LQKENI. The CDR3 spells CASSPPGGQGYEQFF. The DNA of the CDR3 is TGTGCCAGCTCACCACCAGGTGGACAGGGCTATGAGCAGTTCTTC. Full variable domain (outside the CDR3, taken from reference TRBV18 and TRBJ2-1): NAGVMQNPRHLVRRRGQEARLRCSPMKGHSHVYWYRQLPEEGLKFMVYLQKENIIDESGMPKERFSAEFPKEGPSILRIQQVVRGDSAAYFCASSPPGGQGYEQFFGPGTRLTVL.

The gene calls are TRBV5-5 and TRBJ2-5, with 7 bases that match TRBD1. Germline CDR1 SGHKS, CDR2 YYEKEE (reference sequence). The J segment lost 0 bases and the V segment lost 0 bases, leaving 5 bases of the junction unmatched. CDR3 length: 16 amino acids. CDR3 region: CASSLAVRGNQETQYF. DNA of the CDR3: TGTGCCAGCAGCTTGGCCGTCAGGGGGAACCAAGAGACCCAGTACTTC.

CDR3 sequence: CASSQVTQTVYSNQPQHF. The CDR3 DNA is TGCGCCAGCAGCCAAGTCACACAGACCGTCTATAGCAATCAGCCCCAGCATTTT. V gene TRBV4-1 combines with J gene TRBJ1-5; D unclear. The CDR3 loop spans 18 amino acids. The germline CDR1 and CDR2 sequences are MGHRA and YSYEKL. With 1 base removed from V and 0 bases from J, the gap between germline ends came to 16 bases.